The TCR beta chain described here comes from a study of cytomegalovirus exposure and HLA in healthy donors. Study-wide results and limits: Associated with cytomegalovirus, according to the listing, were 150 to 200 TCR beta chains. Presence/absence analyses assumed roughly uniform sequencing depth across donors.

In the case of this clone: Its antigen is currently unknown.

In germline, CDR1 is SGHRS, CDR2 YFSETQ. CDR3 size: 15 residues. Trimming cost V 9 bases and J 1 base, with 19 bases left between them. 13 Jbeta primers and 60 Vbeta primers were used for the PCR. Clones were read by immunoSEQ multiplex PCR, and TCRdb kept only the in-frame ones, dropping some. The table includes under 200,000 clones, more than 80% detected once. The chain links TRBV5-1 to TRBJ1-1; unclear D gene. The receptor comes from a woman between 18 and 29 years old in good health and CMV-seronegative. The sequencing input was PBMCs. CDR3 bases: TGCGCCACCAGAGAGAGTCATAGTACGAACACTGAAGCTTTCTTT. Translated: CATRESHSTNTEAFF.